This T cell receptor beta chain comes out of a study of control samples from healthy donors and cancer patients. The length of the CDR3 is 14 residues. V lost 0 bases to trimming and J lost 7 bases, with 10 bases between them. The V gene's germline CDR1 is WNHNN and CDR2 SYGVQD (reference sequence). The method was immunoSEQ multiplex PCR; TCRdb's version includes in-frame clones alone and lacks a portion of them. The data show some 120,000 clones, with over 85% seen just once and 2.6% held by the top ten. The sample consisted of blood. V usage is TRBV10-1 and J usage is TRBJ2-1; D may be TRBD1 or TRBD2 (5 bases each). The source of this sequence is a young man in good health. The CDR3 protein is CASSESPGLNEQFF. CDR3 in DNA: TGCGCCAGCAGTGAGTCGCCGGGGCTGAATGAGCAGTTCTTC.